This T cell receptor (beta chain) was found in a study of cytomegalovirus exposure and HLA in healthy donors (dated by TCRdb to the late 2010s). Describing the broader study: An earlier analysis of approximately 600 of the donors reported 250 to 300 Gb of sequence data and approximately 110 million unique TCR beta sequences from roughly 180 million T cells. An early release covering about 600 HLA-typed donors comprised about 310 gigabases of sequencing data and some 79 million unique TCR sequences. Of the approximately 370 genotyped donors, 75% to 85% were placed in the genetic ancestry cluster associated with self-reported Caucasian donors. The study was designed to test whether signatures of past pathogen exposure could be identified by cataloging public T cell receptors. The T cell repertoires of 666 subjects were profiled by immunosequencing and related to cytomegalovirus serostatus. Besides the first cohort of approximately 710 subjects, a separate validation cohort made up of over a hundred different subjects was used. The study combined high-throughput TCR immunosequencing, statistical association of individual TCRs with disease status, and machine learning to predict cytomegalovirus infection status. A later analysis re-examined previously published TCR beta repertoires from about 670 donors and added high-resolution HLA genotyping to investigate patterns of TCR occurrence. Rather than using new phenotypic data, the later analysis identified candidate immune exposures from TCR beta sequences and from how often those sequences occurred across donors. An earlier analysis of some 500 of the donors used high-throughput TCR beta sequencing to judge whether each TCR beta V gene segment behaved as functional or pseudogenic. Alongside the repertoire data, information on donor age, sex, ethnicity and CMV serostatus was compiled. In a later genetic analysis, genome-wide SNP genotypes for about three fifths of the 666 donors were used, and that subset was treated as a discovery cohort. Every discovery cohort repertoire had been produced on one sequencing platform. HLA typing included class I and class II loci at four-digit resolution. Typing coverage varied by locus: about 629-640 donors for A, B, C, DRB1 and DQB1; roughly 560 for DQA1; around 570 for DPA1; approximately 470 for DPB1. Four to six DR-DQ haplotypes were handled as single units for association and clustering, since linkage in the cohort was strong. Among 398 genotyped donors of the cohort, an average of approximately 200,000 unique TCR beta nucleotide sequences was sequenced per donor, of which about 19% were non-productive. What the research found in general, with its limitations: The classifier was reported to diagnose cytomegalovirus status with high specificity and sensitivity in both the original and validation cohorts. Broadly in line with IMGT annotations, most TCR beta V segments showed up in productive rearrangements about 90% or about 30% of the time in an earlier analysis of several hundred of the donors. Assigning TCR associations to individual alleles was difficult when HLA alleles, especially DR and DQ, strongly co-occurred. Correlated functional status among segregating V segments might be attributable to linkage disequilibrium, but an unknown experimental factor could not be ruled out. Seventeen rarely observed V segments, including chromosome 9 orphons, were excluded from the earlier analysis of 550 to 700 of the donors because counts were too low. Sequencing depth was assumed to be roughly uniform across donors in the presence/absence analyses, though that assumption may not hold. Only TCR beta chains were sequenced in this cohort, and the absence of alpha or paired-chain data limited detectable features. A later analysis found that most CMV-associated TCR beta chains appeared HLA-restricted, with HLA associations seemingly driven largely by CMV exposure. According to a later analysis, TCR association rates differed among HLA loci, with DRB1 alleles showing the most associated TCRs and HLA-C alleles showing the fewest. A later analysis reported that several top co-occurrence clusters appeared linked to parvovirus B19, influenza, CMV and Epstein-Barr virus. The only immune exposure information available for the cohort was CMV serostatus. Specific HLA alleles were associated with roughly 16,000 TCR beta sequences at a false discovery rate of 0.05 in a later analysis. Compared with equally common non-associated chains, HLA-associated TCR beta chains in a later analysis were more clonally expanded and had lower generation probabilities. A further reported finding was that TCR beta sequences accurately predicted the HLA-A and HLA-B alleles for most subjects in the first cohort. Because HLA typing was unavailable for some donors at each locus, only the typed subset was used in association tests. The study listed approximately 150 TCR beta chains as associated with cytomegalovirus. V-gene and J-gene trimming of TCR beta chains was associated with a missense DCLRE1C variant in a later genetic analysis, and the association was replicated in an independent cohort. A later genetic analysis reported fewer N-insertions in productive TCRs among donors in an Asian-associated ancestry cluster than the approximately 700-donor mean. A cluster of highly shared sequence variants was judged likely to be a technical artifact of the sequencing pipeline. While some public TCRs were present in many individuals, most TCR sequences turned up only very rarely across donors. The authors suggested that the approach could potentially be extended to other disease states and immunological phenotypes. In vitro tests confirmed that three of the cytomegalovirus-associated TCR beta chains recognize cytomegalovirus antigens.

Libraries were prepared through the immunoSEQ multiplex PCR assay. For the multiplex PCR, a mixture combining 60 forward primers for TCR Vbeta segments and 13 reverse primers for TCR Jbeta segments was used. The CDR3 region of rearranged TCR beta genes was amplified from genomic DNA with a multiplex PCR assay. Amplified TCR beta libraries were sequenced as 87-base-pair reads on the Illumina HiSeq System. The authors' analysis ran thus. A later analysis counted about 82 million unique TCR beta chains across the 666 repertoires, and roughly 9.9 million of these chains were shared by at least two donors. A nearest-neighbor algorithm error-corrected the raw reads and collapsed the reads into unique sequences, merging closely related sequences to remove PCR and sequencing errors. CDR3 sequences were aligned to IMGT reference sequences to assign V, D and J gene segments. For a sequence to be retained, at least a six-nucleotide match to both a V gene segment and a J gene segment was required. Rearrangements were classified as productive when the CDR3 lacked stop codons and remained in frame with V and J, and all other rearrangements were classified as non-productive. Following IMGT convention, CDR3 was defined as the stretch from the second conserved V-encoded cysteine to the conserved J-encoded phenylalanine. The earlier analysis of about 590 of the donors excluded sequences that lacked an unambiguous match to a single V gene segment. An earlier analysis of 500 to 700 of the donors classified V segments as functional when productive rearrangements were above 56.7% and as segregating when the standard deviation between donors was above 5%. A statistical classification framework was built to diagnose cytomegalovirus status from the catalog of TCR beta chain sequences. V and J gene assignment, in a later analysis, came from comparing TCR nucleotide sequences with IMGT/GENE-DB human TR gene sequences. The TCRdist pipeline was used in a later analysis to assign CDR3 sequences and most-parsimonious VDJ recombination scenarios. In a later analysis, each TCR beta chain was defined by its CDR3 amino acid sequence together with its V-gene family, and reads lacking a unique V-gene family were excluded. In a later analysis, fewer than 600 highly shared, low-generation-probability nucleotide sequences were removed to address suspected cross-contamination and a sequencing artifact. For each public chain, a later analysis derived a clonal expansion index from normalized ranks of inferred template counts within each repertoire. A later analysis computed generation probabilities with a VDJ recombination model fitted to out-of-frame rearrangements, and checked the results against IGoR. Hypergeometric tests were used in a later analysis to score TCR-TCR, TCR-HLA and TCR-CMV co-occurrence, with a repertoire-size bias correction applied to the TCR pairs. In a later analysis, false discovery rates were estimated by permuting HLA or CMV assignments 20 times. In a later analysis, co-occurring TCRs were grouped with DBSCAN, and TCRdist sequence similarity was added when clustering was performed within HLA-allele-positive subsets. Co-occurrence clustering excluded repertoires with fewer than 30,000 or more than 120,000 public chains, plus five with anomalous nucleotide sharing. TCRdb stores this immuneACCESS table with in-frame sequences only. Part of the clones is absent; in the studies checked, under half of the shortfall reflects unresolved V genes, and no reason is known for the rest. From that table come the V and J calls and clone size; the DNA was used to work out D and trimming. The sample profile shows 130,000 to 150,000 clones; around 78% of them were found once. The ten biggest clones cover less than 3.5% of the sample.

In regard to this clone: No antigen is known for it. Qualities for individual bases were not recorded, and no much larger clone is one base off.

The cohort consisted of 666 healthy bone marrow donors. At the time of sampling, all cohort members were nominally healthy, though unrecorded immune exposures were likely present. The donor tested CMV seronegative, placing the donor among the 350 to 400 seronegative members of the cohort. Each donor provided a peripheral blood sample, and peripheral blood mononuclear cells were used for TCR beta sequencing. The Qiagen DNeasy Blood Extraction Kit was used to extract genomic DNA from the blood cell samples. This clonotype was sampled from a male donor in good health and CMV-seronegative. Material for sequencing was PBMCs.

The DNA sequence is TGTGCCTGGAGTTCAGGGGTGTCGATCGGGGAGCTGTTTTTT. Translated, it reads CAWSSGVSIGELFF. The sequence is built from TRBV30 and TRBJ2-2, and possibly TRBD1, on 6 matching bases. Including cysteine and phenylalanine, the CDR3 has 14 amino acids. Of the read, only the CDR3 DNA is kept; its 42 bases are in frame from base 1. The V end loses 2 bases and the J end loses 7 bases, and a stretch of 14 bases separates them. The germline V gene (reference sequence) supplies CDR1 GTSNPN and CDR2 SVGIG.